The rows below give T cell receptor beta chains drawn from one sample of a study of beta chain features in type 1 diabetes. This table comes from immunoSEQ multiplex PCR, and its TCRdb copy is limited to in-frame clones, with some not included. The sample has 300,000 to 350,000 clones, roughly 15% seen once. Sequenced: central memory CD4+ T cells from blood. The receptors stem from a man aged 25-45 years in good health. The conserved cysteine and the conserved F or W are not part of the CDR3 here. The order of the fields is V gene, J gene, CDR3 protein.

V: TRBV19
J: TRBJ1-5
CDR3: ASSKQGITNQPQH

V: TRBV18
J: TRBJ1-1
CDR3: ASSPTSMAMNTEAF

V: TRBV5-6
J: TRBJ1-5
CDR3: ASSLGQGIGPQH

V: TRBV19
J: TRBJ2-7
CDR3: ASSIAHGFSYEQY

V: TRBV30
J: TRBJ2-5
CDR3: AWSVGGWSGQETQY

V: TRBV7-6
J: TRBJ2-2
CDR3: ASSLGSGLYTGELF

V: TRBV29-1
J: TRBJ1-2
CDR3: SVEGGYGYT

V: TRBV9
J: TRBJ1-5
CDR3: ASSVEIVWEEEPQH

V: TRBV28
J: TRBJ2-5
CDR3: ASSLQFQETQY

V: TRBV6-5
J: TRBJ1-1
CDR3: ASSYSLGRGTEAF

V: TRBV7-2
J: TRBJ1-2
CDR3: ASSLELGGYT

V: TRBV7-8
J: TRBJ2-5
CDR3: ASSHGKETQY

V: TRBV6-5
J: TRBJ1-1
CDR3: ASSYSNGWTEAF

V: TRBV10-1
J: TRBJ2-3
CDR3: ASSEFTSPFGTDTQY

V: TRBV7-7
J: TRBJ1-2
CDR3: ASSEGTGRPYT

V: TRBV11-2
J: TRBJ2-6
CDR3: ASSRGGTFSSGANVLT

V: TRBV19
J: TRBJ1-4
CDR3: ASSIGGAGEKLF

V: TRBV29-1
J: TRBJ1-4
CDR3: SVGDEKLF

V: TRBV5-1
J: TRBJ2-4
CDR3: ASSPGQGNIQY

V: TRBV4-1
J: TRBJ1-5
CDR3: ASSQGVPGSNQPQH

V: TRBV5-6
J: TRBJ2-5
CDR3: ASSPLTASGAETQY

V: TRBV7-2
J: TRBJ2-5
CDR3: ASSPRAGLAGPETQY

V: TRBV7-2
J: TRBJ2-5
CDR3: ASSLPTGLETQY

V: TRBV6-1
J: TRBJ1-6
CDR3: ARIAAADSPLH

V: TRBV15
J: TRBJ2-1
CDR3: ATSRVGNEQF

V: TRBV9
J: TRBJ2-1
CDR3: ASSARGGPEGSPLRYNEQF

V: TRBV4-3
J: TRBJ2-3
CDR3: ASKRNRGGTDTQY

V: TRBV6-6
J: TRBJ2-7
CDR3: ASSYGNSYEQY

V: TRBV27
J: TRBJ1-6
CDR3: ASSLLTRRGGNSPLH

V: TRBV7-2
J: TRBJ2-7
CDR3: ASSKTNYEQY

V: TRBV4-3
J: TRBJ1-1
CDR3: ASSQRGKGVNTEAF